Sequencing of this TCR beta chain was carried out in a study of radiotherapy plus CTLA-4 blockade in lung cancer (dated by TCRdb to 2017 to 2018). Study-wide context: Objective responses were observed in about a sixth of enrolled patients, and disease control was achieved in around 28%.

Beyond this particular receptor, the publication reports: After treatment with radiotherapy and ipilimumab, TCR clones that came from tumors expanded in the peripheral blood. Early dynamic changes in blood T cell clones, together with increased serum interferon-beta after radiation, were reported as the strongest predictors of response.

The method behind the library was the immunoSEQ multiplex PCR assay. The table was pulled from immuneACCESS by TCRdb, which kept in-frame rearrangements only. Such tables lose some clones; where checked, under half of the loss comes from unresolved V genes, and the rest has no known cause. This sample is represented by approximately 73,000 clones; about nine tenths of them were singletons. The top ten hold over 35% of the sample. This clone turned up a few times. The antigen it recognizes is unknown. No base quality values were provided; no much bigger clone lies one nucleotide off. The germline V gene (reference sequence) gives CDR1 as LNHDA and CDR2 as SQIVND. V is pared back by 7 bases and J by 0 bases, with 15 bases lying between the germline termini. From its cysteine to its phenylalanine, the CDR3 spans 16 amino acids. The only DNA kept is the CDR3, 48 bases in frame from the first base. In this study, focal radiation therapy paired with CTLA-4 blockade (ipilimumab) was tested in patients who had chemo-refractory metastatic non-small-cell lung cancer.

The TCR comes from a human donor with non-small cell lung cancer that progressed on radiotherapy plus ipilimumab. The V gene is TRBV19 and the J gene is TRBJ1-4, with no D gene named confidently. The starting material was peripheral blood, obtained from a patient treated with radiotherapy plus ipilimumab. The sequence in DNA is TGTGCCAGTATGAGCCCCGGAACAGCAACTAATGAAAAACTGTTTTTT. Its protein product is CASMSPGTATNEKLFF.